This T cell receptor beta chain was sequenced during a study of shared clonotypes between healthy human individuals. Study-level results: Some naive CD4 clonotypes, 4.5% to 5.5%, turned up in common across a handful of donors.

CDR1 and CDR2 from the germline V gene are MDHEN and SYDVKM. CDR3 length: 16 residues. J was trimmed by 1 base and V by 2 bases; bases with no gene match: 0. Sequencing used immunoSEQ multiplex PCR; TCRdb keeps in-frame clones, though not all of them. The sample consists of 660,000 or so clones, around 96% of them appearing once. Naive-designated CD8 cells lacked CD45RO, were positively enriched for CCR7, and omitted terminally differentiated effector memory CD45RA+ cells. Comment on this clone: Its specificity is not known.

The clonotype comes from a woman under 40 in good health. The V call is TRBV28, the J call TRBJ2-2, with 11 bases matching TRBD2. Sequenced: naive CD8+ T cells sorted from blood. CDR3: CASSLLAGGNTGELFF. CDR3 sequence (DNA): TGTGCCAGCAGTTTACTAGCGGGAGGGAACACCGGGGAGCTGTTTTTT. Full variable domain (remainder filled in from reference TRBV28 and TRBJ2-2): DVKVTQSSRYLVKRTGEKVFLECVQDMDHENMFWYRQDPGLGLRLIYFSYDVKMKEKGDIPEGYSVSREKKERFSLILESASTNQTSMYLCASSLLAGGNTGELFFGEGSRLTVL.